The sequence of this TCR beta chain was determined in a study of glioma-infiltrating T cells. Comment on this clonotype: One base away lies a much larger clone, so this may be a sequencing read error.

CDR3 size: 18 residues. Germline-derived CDR1 and CDR2 are SNHLY and FYNNEI. Amplification of TCR alpha and beta CDR3 regions from RNA used iRepertoire nested multiplex PCR. TCRdb re-derived calls from the multiplex PCR reads in MiXCR, one entry per CDR3 protein. This sample yields some 120,000 distinct CDR3 sequences, of which roughly 24% are seen a single time; nearly 15% belongs to the top ten. This receptor was identified in a human donor with low-grade glioma or glioblastoma, undergoing nonglioma brain surgery, or in good health (not recorded which). The genes are TRBV2 and TRBJ1-5; D not certain. Sequenced input: glioma tissue, nonneoplastic brain tissue, or PBMCs (not recorded which). CDR3 region: CASSEGKQRQRIDRPRHF. The CDR3 DNA is TGTGCCAGCAGTGAAGGGAAACAGCGGCAGAGGATCGATCGGCCCCGGCATTTT.